This T cell receptor (beta chain) derives from a study of beta chain features in type 1 diabetes. On this clone: Its antigen is still unknown.

Since all of the isolated RNA was reverse transcribed, expressed TCRB transcripts were what got sequenced. Profiling relied on immunoSEQ multiplex PCR, and the TCRdb table lists in-frame clones only, not all of them. This table has some 250,000 clones, roughly 11% appearing once. Study observations and caveats: In every one of the four CD4+ subsets, TCRB CDR3s were moderately but significantly shorter in Type 1 diabetes patients.

This CDR3 has 15 amino acids. The V gene's germline CDR1 is KGHSH and CDR2 LQKENI. V lost 4 bases and J 5 bases, leaving 15 bases between the germline ends. Sequenced: naive CD4+ T cells from blood. This chain connects TRBV18 to TRBJ2-1; tentative D call: TRBD1 (5 bases). This TCR was sampled from a man younger than 45 with type 1 diabetes. The CDR3 coding sequence is TGTGCCAGCTCACTCGACCCAGGGTATAACAATGAGCAGTTCTTC. It yields the protein CASSLDPGYNNEQFF.